The 3 T cell receptor beta chains below all came from one sample that was sequenced in a study of T cell responses to AZD1222 COVID-19 vaccine. Using immunoSEQ multiplex PCR, the repertoire was profiled, and TCRdb retains in-frame clones only, with some absent. The sample gives 90,000 to 120,000 clones, about 90% of which show up once; 3.5% to 4.5% is in the top ten. The specimen was peripheral blood, collected on day 0 of AZD1222 vaccination. These receptors all stem from an adult in good health.

The rearrangement links TRBV2 to TRBJ2-5; D remains ambiguous. In germline, CDR1 is SNHLY, CDR2 FYNNEI. V lost 2 bases, J lost 5 bases, and 9 bases lay in between. The CDR3 runs 13 residues. The CDR3 loop is CASSEFRRETQYF. CDR3 sequence (DNA): TGTGCCAGCAGTGAATTCCGAAGGGAGACCCAGTACTTC.

V is TRBV28 and J is TRBJ2-7; 10 nucleotides agree with TRBD2. The CDR3 length is 14 residues. The germline V gene encodes CDR1 MDHEN and CDR2 SYDVKM. With V trimmed by 6 bases and J by 2 bases, 4 bases remained unmatched. CDR3 nucleotides: TGTGCCAGCAGCCGTAGCGGGAGGACCTACGAGCAGTACTTC. The encoded protein is CASSRSGRTYEQYF.

This clone was picked up a small number of times. The V gene is TRBV10-1, the J gene TRBJ2-3; a possible D gene is TRBD2 (7 bases). CDR3 length: 18 amino acids. The germline gives CDR1 WNHNN, CDR2 SYGVQD (reference sequence). The V gene lost 2 bases and the J gene lost 0 bases, with 18 bases spanning the gap. For the CDR3, the DNA is TGCGCCAGCAGTGAGGGGCAGGGGAATAGCGGGAGCACAGATACGCAGTATTTT. Translating it yields CASSEGQGNSGSTDTQYF.